These T cell receptor beta chains were read from a single sample in a study of T cell responses to AZD1222 COVID-19 vaccine. Assay used: immunoSEQ multiplex PCR; TCRdb lists only in-frame clones, some missing. The sample comprises around 120,000 clones, 88% of which are singletons, and over 15% rests with the top ten. This specimen was peripheral blood, taken on day 0 of MenACWY control vaccination. The receptors stem from an adult in good health. CDR3s include the opening cysteine and the closing phenylalanine or tryptophan. The order of the fields is CDR3 protein, J gene, V gene.

CDR3: CASSQDWKARDTQYF
J: TRBJ2-3
V: TRBV4-2

CDR3: CASSVSGTATYEQYF
J: TRBJ2-7
V: TRBV19

CDR3: CASGSGTIGDTQYF
J: TRBJ2-3
V: TRBV11-2

CDR3: CASSPGLSGGANVLTF
J: TRBJ2-6
V: TRBV3-1/TRBV3-2

CDR3: CASSIKPSSYEQYF
J: TRBJ2-7
V: TRBV19

CDR3: CASSPGRLYEQYF
J: TRBJ2-7
V: TRBV19

CDR3: CASSYSTRLYSPLHF
J: TRBJ1-6
V: TRBV6-5

CDR3: CASSFTTGNEQYF
J: TRBJ2-7
V: TRBV27

CDR3: CASSLAYEQYF
J: TRBJ2-7
V: TRBV5-5

CDR3: CASSEEGGNQPQHF
J: TRBJ1-5
V: TRBV2

CDR3: CASSREYVLFF
J: TRBJ1-4
V: TRBV19

CDR3: CASSPPGQGSEQYF
J: TRBJ2-7
V: TRBV19

CDR3: CASSKATNPRGAGVFYNEQFF
J: TRBJ2-1
V: TRBV21-1

CDR3: CATSDWARQDSTDTQYF
J: TRBJ2-3
V: TRBV24-1

CDR3: CAWSGRGRDTEAFF
J: TRBJ1-1
V: TRBV30

CDR3: CASSLPGRVGTGELFF
J: TRBJ2-2
V: TRBV4-2

CDR3: CASSPFAGELDEQYF
J: TRBJ2-7
V: TRBV3-1/TRBV3-2

CDR3: CASSSRGHNQPQHF
J: TRBJ1-5
V: TRBV19

CDR3: CASRQDREGDTQYF
J: TRBJ2-3
V: TRBV23-1

CDR3: CASSLGGIQYF
J: TRBJ2-4
V: TRBV7-2

CDR3: CASIVQGGSPLHF
J: TRBJ1-6
V: TRBV28

CDR3: CASRRQGFDSNQPQHF
J: TRBJ1-5
V: TRBV2

CDR3: CASSLQSVVNTEAFF
J: TRBJ1-1
V: TRBV5-1

CDR3: CASSDSTHEKLFF
J: TRBJ1-4
V: TRBV25-1